This T cell receptor beta chain was sequenced in a study of blood T cells in healthy people across ages. Study results and caveats: Diversity was higher, and naive CD4+ cells more numerous, in long-lived donors than in aged donors.

In this sample, this clonotype turned up a few times. The antigen is undetermined. Trimming stripped 3 bases from V and 8 bases from J, with 13 bases between. The CDR3 runs to 13 residues. The donors, all healthy, were Caucasians living in Russia, aged roughly 6 to 100. Researchers isolated at least 6.5 million PBMCs per sample. Total RNA, at least 5.5 micrograms per sample, came from PBMCs. Alongside a J-beta primer mix, a sample-barcoded 5' primer served in a second PCR lasting roughly 6 to 11 cycles. TCRdb reprocessed the 5' RACE reads with MiXCR, giving one entry per CDR3 protein. The top ten hold roughly 13% of the sample, which has hundreds of thousands of distinct CDR3 sequences, under 65% seen once.

Sequenced: blood. The TCR was taken from a woman aged 80 or over in good health. The chain employs TRBV12-3 or TRBV12-4 and TRBJ1-2; D is perhaps TRBD1 (6 bases). The DNA of the CDR3 is TGTGCCAGCAGTTTCCGAGGGGGAAGCGGCTACACCTTC. It specifies CASSFRGGSGYTF.